The 17 T cell receptor beta chains in this list originate from one sample, sequenced in a study of CD8+CD57+ T cells in acquired aplastic anemia. Genomic DNA, the template, was used for profiling of the TCR beta VDJ and CDR3. One entry per CDR3 protein results from TCRdb running MiXCR on the reads. The top ten hold around 1.1% of the sample, which has some 220,000 distinct CDR3 sequences, almost 35% seen once. The specimen sequenced was sorted CD4+, CD8+, or CD8+CD57+ T cells (not recorded which) from PBMCs. These receptor sequences come from a human donor in good health, serving as a control.

In this sample, this clonotype turned up many times. This chain links TRBV7-9 with TRBJ2-7; tentatively, D is TRBD1 (7 bases). CDR1 is SEHNR and CDR2 is FQNEAQ in the germline V gene (reference sequence). Trimming shortened V by 5 bases and J by 0 bases, and 17 bases separated the two germline ends. CDR3 size: 16 residues. For the CDR3, the DNA is TGTGCCAGCAGCCAAATGAGACAGGGACTCTCCTACGAGCAGTACTTC. Translated: CASSQMRQGLSYEQYF.

This chain connects TRBV12-3 or TRBV12-4 to TRBJ2-1; 14 nucleotides agree with TRBD2. Trimming took 4 bases from V and 12 from J; bases not matched to a gene: 17. The CDR3 runs 18 residues. CDR3 region: CASSYLKTSGGVFIGQFF. The DNA for the CDR3 is TGTGCCAGCAGTTACTTAAAGACTAGCGGGGGGGTCTTTATCGGGCAGTTCTTC.

Comments on this clonotype: A clone one base away is much larger, so this may be a read error. J is TRBJ2-7 and V is TRBV5-1; TRBD2 matches at 13 bases. CDR3 length equals 15 residues. Germline V gene lookup returns CDR1 SGHRS and CDR2 YFSETQ. Here the CDR3 DNA reads TGCGTCAGCAGCTTGGGACTAGCGGGACCTCACGAGCAGTACTTC. The encoded protein is CVSSLGLAGPHEQYF.

This clonotype was seen a handful of times. This chain joins TRBV12-3 or TRBV12-4 and TRBJ2-5; the match to TRBD1 covers 9 bases. Trimming took 6 bases from V and 4 from J; bases not matched to a gene: 9. The CDR3 is 15 amino acids. The CDR3 sequence: CASSHHEGQGETQYF. The CDR3 nucleotides are TGTGCCAGCAGCCACCACGAGGGACAGGGAGAGACCCAGTACTTC.

This clonotype was seen repeatedly, ten times or more. This chain connects TRBV19 to TRBJ2-1, with a tentative D call TRBD1 (5 bases). V lost 2 bases and J lost 7, with 12 bases in between. The CDR3 totals 14 residues. The germline V gene encodes CDR1 LNHDA and CDR2 SQIVND (reference sequence). CDR3 in amino acids: CASSISDRINEQFF. CDR3 sequence (DNA): TGTGCCAGTAGTATATCCGACAGAATTAATGAGCAGTTCTTC.

This clonotype was seen ten or more times. The rearrangement joins TRBV4-1 to TRBJ1-2; D possibly corresponds to TRBD1 (5 bases). The germline gives CDR1 MGHRA, CDR2 YSYEKL. V lost 3 bases and J lost 8, with 13 bases in between. The CDR3 is 13 residues long. The CDR3 region is CASSQTDMRGYTF. The CDR3 nucleotides read TGCGCCAGCAGCCAGACGGACATGCGAGGCTACACCTTC.

In its sample, this clonotype was seen once. The rearrangement uses TRBV19 and TRBJ1-2; the match to TRBD1 covers 8 bases. The germline CDR1 and CDR2 sequences are LNHDA and SQIVND (reference sequence). The CDR3 is made up of 15 amino acids. With V trimmed by 3 bases and J by 8 bases, 11 bases remained unmatched. As DNA, the CDR3 is TGTGCCAGTAGTATTATGGGAGGACAGGGAGGCGGCTACACCTTC. Protein: CASSIMGGQGGGYTF.

J is TRBJ1-1 and V is TRBV10-3, with D perhaps TRBD1 (5 bases). This CDR3 contains 15 residues. V was clipped by 6 bases and J by 2 bases, with 16 bases between them. Germline lookup yields CDR1 ENHRY and CDR2 SYGVKD. The CDR3 DNA sequence: TGTGCCATCAGGGACGGGGCCTCTGGAAACACTGAAGCTTTCTTT. Amino acid sequence: CAIRDGASGNTEAFF.

The chain joins TRBV19 to TRBJ1-1, with TRBD1 identical over 11 bases. CDR3 size: 15 residues. The V segment lost 0 bases and the J segment 4 bases; nucleotides outside the gene matches: 1. CDR1 is LNHDA and CDR2 is SQIVND in the germline V gene (reference sequence). This chain's CDR3 is CASSIEGTGGTEAFF. The CDR3 nucleotides are TGTGCCAGTAGTATAGAAGGGACAGGGGGCACTGAAGCTTTCTTT.

The gene calls are TRBV4-1 and TRBJ1-1; 7 nucleotides agree with TRBD1. The CDR3 has 20 amino acids. In germline, CDR1 is MGHRA, CDR2 YSYEKL. V lost 0 bases and J lost 0; bases outside the gene matches: 16. The CDR3 DNA is TGCGCCAGCAGCCAAGATGGGGTGGACAGGCTGCTCCTTTTGAACACTGAAGCTTTCTTT. Protein: CASSQDGVDRLLLLNTEAFF.

This clonotype was seen a few times. This may come from a read error, since a much larger clone is one base off. The rearrangement links TRBV5-1 to TRBJ2-7; 7 bases agree with TRBD1. There are 13 residues in the CDR3. The germline V gene has CDR1 SGHRS and CDR2 YFSETQ. The CDR3 DNA reads TGCGCCAGCAGCTACGGGACAGCCTACGAGCAGTGCTTC. This gives the protein CASSYGTAYEQCF. The full variable domain, its missing parts supplied by reference TRBV5-1 and TRBJ2-7, is KAGVTQTPRYLIKTRGQQVTLSCSPISGHRSVSWYQQTPGQGLQFLFEYFSETQRNKGNFPGRFSGRQFSNSRSEMNVSTLELGDSALYLCASSYGTAYEQCFGPGTRLTVT.

This chain links TRBV28 with TRBJ1-2; no definite D call. Germline lookup yields CDR1 MDHEN and CDR2 SYDVKM. The CDR3 has 12 amino acids. Trimming left V 7 bases short and J 6 bases short, with 12 bases between. In nucleotides, the CDR3 is TGTGCCAGCACCCGAGGAGGCCATGGCTACACCTTC. This translates into CASTRGGHGYTF.

The CDR3 DNA reads TGTGCCAGCAGTGACTCTGGTTTTTCACCCCTCCACTTT. Translating gives CASSDSGFSPLHF. The V call is TRBV7-8, the J call TRBJ1-6; unclear D gene. Per germline, CDR1 SGHVS and CDR2 FQNEAQ. V was cut by 6 bases and J by 9 bases, with 12 bases left in between. The CDR3 extends over 13 amino acids.

Only a few counts were recorded for this clonotype. Since a much larger clone is just one base distant, this may be a read error. Since the CDR3 does not end with the conserved phenylalanine or tryptophan, this likely comes from a read error. Written as DNA, the CDR3 is TGTGCCAGCAGCCCGGACTCGTCTAGGGAGACCCAGTACCTC. It encodes CASSPDSSRETQYL. The rearrangement links TRBV11-2 to TRBJ2-5; TRBD2 is a possible D gene (5 bases). This CDR3 comprises 14 residues. CDR1 and CDR2 (germline): SGHAT, FQNNGV. V was clipped by 5 bases and J by 5 bases, with 15 bases between them.

The DNA of the CDR3 is TGTGCCAGCAGTGGTGGACTAGCGGGGGCCGGGACCCAGTACTTC. Translation: CASSGGLAGAGTQYF. The rearrangement joins TRBV2 to TRBJ2-5; TRBD2 agrees at 13 bases. J gave up 7 bases and V 4 bases, and 6 bases lay outside the gene matches. Germline loops: CDR1 SNHLY, CDR2 FYNNEI. This CDR3 has 15 amino acids.

J is TRBJ2-5 and V is TRBV15; D may match TRBD1 or TRBD2 (6 bases each). V lost 6 bases, J lost 5 bases, and 25 bases lay in between. CDR1 is LNHNV, CDR2 YYDKDF, per germline (reference sequence). The CDR3 contains 17 residues. CDR3 sequence: CATSYPGALSRVETQYF. The CDR3 region has the DNA TGTGCCACCAGTTACCCGGGGGCCCTTTCGCGCGTGGAGACCCAGTACTTC.

This clonotype was found many times. V gene TRBV19 combines with J gene TRBJ2-7; possible D gene TRBD1, 5 bases. Germline CDR1 LNHDA, CDR2 SQIVND (reference sequence). This CDR3 comprises 14 residues. Trimming took 3 bases from V and 0 from J, leaving 9 bases between them. CDR3 sequence: CASSIPGYSYEQYF. The CDR3 DNA reads as TGTGCCAGTAGTATTCCAGGGTACTCCTACGAGCAGTACTTC.